The 15 T cell receptor beta chains below all came from one sample that was sequenced in a study of cytomegalovirus exposure and HLA in healthy donors. PCR involved 60 Vbeta and 13 Jbeta primers. Sequenced by immunoSEQ multiplex PCR; TCRdb stores in-frame clones only, minus some. The sample lists 160,000 or so clones, roughly 80% seen once, with less than 10% in the top ten. Sequencing was done on a sample of PBMCs. These receptors were taken from a man between 18 and 29 years old in good health and CMV-seropositive.

The gene calls are TRBV5-6 and TRBJ1-3; 10 positions match TRBD1. The CDR3 is 16 amino acids. CDR1 SGHDT and CDR2 YYEEEE come from the germline V gene. Trimming at V came to 0 bases and at J to 4 bases, leaving 4 bases not matched to a gene. CDR3 sequence: CASSLGQGALGNTIYF. Here the CDR3 DNA reads TGTGCCAGCAGCTTGGGACAGGGGGCGCTCGGAAACACCATATATTTT.

DNA for the CDR3: TGCAGCGTGGCTTCGTACGGGGTCGAGCAGTACTTC. Protein: CSVASYGVEQYF. The rearrangement links TRBV29-1 to TRBJ2-5, with D possibly TRBD2 on 5 matching bases. The tail of the sequence fits TRBJ2-7 better, so the J call may be wrong. CDR1 is SQVTM and CDR2 is ANQGSEA in the germline V gene. This CDR3 comprises 12 residues.

The rearrangement links TRBV7-9 to TRBJ1-5, with D possibly TRBD1 on 6 matching bases. V gave up 6 bases and J gave up 4 bases, with 22 bases separating them. Germline-derived CDR1 and CDR2 are SEHNR and FQNEAQ (reference sequence). This CDR3 contains 17 residues. The CDR3 nucleotides are TGTGCCAGCAGTAGTACAGGGTTTTCCTCTAATAATCAGCCCCAGCATTTT. Protein sequence: CASSSTGFSSNNQPQHF.

The V gene is TRBV7-6, the J gene TRBJ1-4; D ambiguous. Germline V gene lookup returns CDR1 SGHVS and CDR2 FNYEAQ. This CDR3 contains 20 residues. V dropped 0 bases and J dropped 0 bases, with 20 bases sitting between them. CDR3 in amino acids: CASSLAPAGGTAATNEKLFF. The CDR3 nucleotides are TGTGCCAGCAGCTTAGCACCCGCAGGAGGAACGGCTGCAACTAATGAAAAACTGTTTTTT.

CDR3 nucleotide sequence: TGTGCCAGCAGCTTTCGTCACCCAGCGGGAGGGGCAGCAGATACGCAGTATTTT. As protein: CASSFRHPAGGAADTQYF. This chain links TRBV7-2 with TRBJ2-3; 10 bases align to TRBD2. CDR1 is SGHTA, CDR2 FQGNSA, per germline. This CDR3 region has 18 residues. V lost 3 bases and J lost 4; bases outside the gene matches: 13.

Here the CDR3 reads CASSLTQAGANVLTF. The CDR3 DNA sequence: TGTGCCAGCAGCTTAACTCAGGCTGGGGCCAACGTCCTGACTTTC. The chain employs TRBV7-3 and TRBJ2-6, with D unresolved. This CDR3 has 15 residues. Per germline, CDR1 SGHTA and CDR2 FQGTGA. Between the trimmed V and J ends, which lost 0 bases and 2 bases, there was a span of 5 bases.

The chain carries TRBV13 and TRBJ2-1; 7 bases are shared with TRBD1. Trimming at V came to 5 bases and at J to 4 bases, leaving 8 bases not matched to a gene. The CDR3 runs 15 residues. Germline-derived CDR1 and CDR2 are PRHDT and FYEKMQ (reference sequence). CDR3 sequence (DNA): TGTGCCAGCAGCGATTCAACAGGGGAATACAATGAGCAGTTCTTC. Its translation: CASSDSTGEYNEQFF.

Here the CDR3 reads CASRDRENTEAFF. DNA of the CDR3: TGTGCCAGCAGGGACAGAGAGAACACTGAAGCTTTCTTT. The rearrangement links TRBV27 to TRBJ1-1, with a possible D match to TRBD1 (6 bases). Trimming removed 6 bases at V and 1 base at J, with 9 bases between. The CDR3 contains 13 residues. CDR1 is MNHEY and CDR2 is SMNVEV in the germline V gene (reference sequence).

The chain uses TRBV4-1 and TRBJ2-1, with a tentative D call TRBD2 (7 bases). In germline, CDR1 is MGHRA, CDR2 YSYEKL. Trimming removed 0 bases from V and 0 bases from J, with 18 bases in between. This CDR3 has 19 residues. For the CDR3, the DNA is TGCGCCAGCAGCCAAGAATGTAGGGGGGGGTCGAGCTCCTACAATGAGCAGTTCTTC. It codes for CASSQECRGGSSSYNEQFF.

The chain joins TRBV2 to TRBJ2-3; possible D gene TRBD1, 6 bases. Trimming removed 7 bases at V and 1 base at J, with 15 bases between. Per the germline V gene, CDR1 is SNHLY and CDR2 is FYNNEI. The CDR3 totals 15 residues. CDR3 region: CASTLRGTGTDTQYF. The CDR3 region has the DNA TGTGCCAGCACCTTGAGGGGGACGGGCACAGATACGCAGTATTTT.

V and J are TRBV27 and TRBJ1-1; the D is unclear. CDR3 length: 17 residues. The V gene's germline CDR1 is MNHEY and CDR2 SMNVEV (reference sequence). The V end lost 3 bases, the J end lost 1 base, and 18 bases lay between the germline ends. The CDR3 sequence is CASSFSQWGGRNTEAFF. DNA for the CDR3: TGTGCCAGCAGTTTCTCTCAATGGGGAGGGAGGAACACTGAAGCTTTCTTT.

The V and J genes are TRBV5-6 and TRBJ2-2, with TRBD1 as a possible D gene (6 bases). CDR1 and CDR2 from the germline V gene are SGHDT and YYEEEE. Trimming removed 4 bases from V and 3 bases from J, with 13 bases in between. The CDR3 loop spans 15 amino acids. Here the CDR3 reads CASSPRDIYTGELFF. The DNA for the CDR3 is TGTGCCAGCAGCCCCCGGGACATATACACCGGGGAGCTGTTTTTT.

The CDR3 coding sequence is TGCGCCAGCAGCCAAGACGGCGAGGTGGGAGGTGAAAAACTGTTTTTT. Amino acids: CASSQDGEVGGEKLFF. The genes are TRBV4-1 and TRBJ1-4, with unresolved D. The length of the CDR3 is 16 residues. Looked up from germline, CDR1 is MGHRA and CDR2 is YSYEKL. Trimming took off 0 bases at V and 7 bases at J, with 15 bases between the two ends.

This clone was seen just once. This sequence joins TRBV5-1 and TRBJ2-7, with 7 bases that match TRBD2. V lost 0 bases to trimming and J lost 1 base; unmatched junction nucleotides: 7. Germline V CDR1 and CDR2: SGHRS, YFSETQ. CDR3 size: 16 residues. The CDR3 bases are TGCGCCAGCAGCTTGGTCCCGGCGGGAGAGTCCTACGAGCAGTACTTC. It codes for CASSLVPAGESYEQYF.

The J gene is TRBJ1-1, the V gene TRBV30; no reliable D call. The CDR3 is made up of 16 amino acids. V was trimmed by 4 bases and J by 1 base, leaving 19 bases between them. Germline CDR1 reads GTSNPN; CDR2 reads SVGIG (reference sequence). CDR3: CAWTSGSRYQNTEAFF. The CDR3 nucleotides are TGTGCCTGGACTTCGGGTAGTAGGTACCAGAACACTGAAGCTTTCTTT.